These 5 T cell receptor beta chains were all obtained from the same sample, sequenced in a study of cytomegalovirus exposure and HLA in healthy donors. In the PCR, 60 Vbeta and 13 Jbeta primers were used. Sequenced by immunoSEQ multiplex PCR; TCRdb stores in-frame clones only, minus some. The sample has hundreds of thousands of clones, around 80% seen once. Sequenced input: PBMCs. These receptors were taken from a boy between 10 and 17 years old in good health and CMV-seronegative.

The chain uses TRBV28 and TRBJ1-2; 8 nucleotides match TRBD1. This CDR3 comprises 14 residues. V was clipped by 6 bases and J by 7 bases; unmatched bases: 10. Germline assignment: CDR1 MDHEN and CDR2 SYDVKM. CDR3 in DNA: TGTGCCAGCAGCCTAGGCAGGGGGCTGGGTGGCTACACCTTC. It translates to CASSLGRGLGGYTF.

V and J are TRBV30 and TRBJ1-2, with TRBD1 as a possible D gene (6 bases). The V and J ends lost 2 bases and 4 bases respectively, with 14 bases between them. The CDR3 length is 14 residues. Per the germline V gene, CDR1 is GTSNPN and CDR2 is SVGIG (reference sequence). The CDR3 region is CAWSIGGISYGYTF. For the CDR3, the DNA is TGTGCCTGGAGTATAGGGGGAATTTCCTATGGCTACACCTTC.

The rearrangement joins TRBV7-8 to TRBJ1-2; D gene unclear. The CDR3 totals 14 residues. The germline V gene has CDR1 SGHVS and CDR2 FQNEAQ. V gave up 4 bases and J gave up 3 bases, with 12 bases separating them. The CDR3 DNA reads TGTGCCAGCAGCTACCGGGATTCCTACTATGGCTACACCTTC. It specifies CASSYRDSYYGYTF.

This clone was observed a single time. The chain has TRBV5-1 and TRBJ1-2, with a tentative D call TRBD1 (5 bases). Trimming pared 4 bases from V and 1 base from J, leaving 14 bases between. CDR3 size: 15 residues. Germline lookup yields CDR1 SGHRS and CDR2 YFSETQ. The CDR3 coding sequence is TGCGCCAGCAGCGGGGGGGACGGCTTTAACTATGGCTACACCTTC. Its translation: CASSGGDGFNYGYTF.

The rearrangement joins TRBV10-1 to TRBJ2-1, with 7 bases lining up with TRBD2. Germline values: CDR1 WNHNN, CDR2 SYGVQD (reference sequence). The CDR3 runs 15 residues. V gave up 4 bases and J gave up 10 bases; unmatched junction bases: 13. CDR3 DNA: TGCGCCAGCAGTGGGCTAGCGGATAACATAGGGGAGCAGTTCTTC. This encodes CASSGLADNIGEQFF.